This is a list of T cell receptor beta chains from one sample in a study of control samples from healthy donors and cancer patients. Sequencing was performed with immunoSEQ multiplex PCR; in TCRdb, only in-frame clones are kept and a portion is missing. The repertoire includes roughly 100,000 clones, 80% to 95% of them detected once, and under 4% sits in the top ten. What was sequenced was blood. These receptors were taken from a human donor in good health. The donor label of this sample is uncertain. Both conserved end residues are part of each CDR3. D genes are given only for firm matches. Clone size is shown for a subset of rows, as once, few, many or a class of expanded clone.

J gene	V gene	D gene	clone size	CDR3 protein	CDR3 DNA
TRBJ1-4	TRBV5-6	TRBD1	.	CASSLGTGVNEKLFF	TGTGCCAGCAGCTTGGGGACAGGAGTTAATGAAAAACTGTTTTTT
TRBJ1-5	TRBV24-1	TRBD1	.	CATSDSGTGIGQPQHF	TGTGCCACCAGTGATTCCGGGACAGGGATTGGTCAGCCCCAGCATTTT
TRBJ2-2	TRBV12-3/TRBV12-4	.	.	CASREGGTRELFF	TGTGCCAGCAGGGAGGGTGGGACGAGGGAGCTGTTTTTT
TRBJ2-1	TRBV6-5	TRBD2	.	CASSYSTSGGYNEQFF	TGTGCCAGCAGTTACAGCACTAGCGGGGGATACAATGAGCAGTTCTTC
TRBJ2-3	TRBV5-5	.	few	CASSLTVSKYF	TGTGCCAGCAGCTTGACAGTTTCTAAGTATTTT
TRBJ2-1	TRBV5-1	TRBD2	.	CASSLISSGGQGNEQFF	TGCGCCAGCAGCTTGATTTCTTCGGGGGGGCAAGGCAATGAGCAGTTCTTC
TRBJ2-3	TRBV15	.	.	CATSRERGRTDTQYF	TGTGCCACCAGCAGAGAGCGGGGGCGGACAGATACGCAGTATTTT
TRBJ2-6	TRBV18	.	.	CASSPLTVAGGLSGANVLTF	TGTGCCAGCTCACCACTCACCGTGGCCGGGGGCCTCTCTGGGGCCAACGTCCTGACTTTC
TRBJ1-5	TRBV12-3/TRBV12-4	.	.	CASRQGGNQPQHF	TGTGCCAGCAGACAAGGTGGCAATCAGCCCCAGCATTTT
TRBJ2-1	TRBV6-1	.	.	CASSVSAGTRWGNEQFF	TGTGCCAGCAGTGTCTCGGCGGGGACCCGGTGGGGCAATGAGCAGTTCTTC
TRBJ2-1	TRBV27	TRBD1	.	CASSLYGTGAHNEQFF	TGTGCCAGCAGTTTATACGGGACAGGGGCCCACAATGAGCAGTTCTTC
TRBJ2-4	TRBV4-3	.	.	CASSQDQDRKNIQYF	TGCGCCAGCAGCCAAGATCAAGACAGGAAAAACATTCAGTACTTC
TRBJ1-1	TRBV19	TRBD1	.	CASSIPRGGVGTEAFF	TGTGCCAGTAGTATCCCCAGGGGGGGAGTCGGGACTGAAGCTTTCTTT
TRBJ2-2	TRBV7-8	.	.	CASSLAEGTGELFF	TGTGCCAGCAGCTTAGCGGAGGGAACCGGGGAGCTGTTTTTT
TRBJ1-2	TRBV5-5	TRBD1	.	CASFIRDRRSYGYTF	TGTGCCAGTTTTATCCGGGACAGAAGATCCTATGGCTACACCTTC
TRBJ1-2	TRBV19	TRBD1	.	CASSIDPPGTGYGYTF	TGTGCCAGTAGTATAGACCCGCCCGGGACAGGATATGGCTACACCTTC
TRBJ1-1	TRBV6-5	.	once	CASSPWGHTEAFF	TGTGCCAGCAGTCCCTGGGGGCACACTGAAGCTTTCTTT
TRBJ2-3	TRBV6-1	TRBD2	.	CASSEGLAGETSTDTQYF	TGTGCCAGCAGTGAAGGGCTAGCGGGGGAAACTTCCACAGATACGCAGTATTTT
TRBJ2-3	TRBV19	TRBD2	.	CASAVAGLSDTQYF	TGTGCCAGTGCGGTAGCGGGCCTTTCAGATACGCAGTATTTT
TRBJ2-3	TRBV10-2	TRBD2	few	CASSVAAGGPDTQYF	TGCGCCAGCAGTGTTGCAGCGGGGGGGCCGGATACGCAGTATTTT
TRBJ2-7	TRBV12-3/TRBV12-4	.	.	CASSPGFHEQYF	TGTGCCAGCAGCCCAGGGTTTCACGAGCAGTACTTC
TRBJ1-1	TRBV7-9	.	once	CASSLEGGTTEAFF	TGTGCCAGCAGCTTAGAAGGTGGGACGACTGAAGCTTTCTTT
TRBJ1-1	TRBV29-1	.	.	CSVLPYVTSNTEAFF	TGCAGCGTTTTACCTTACGTGACATCGAACACTGAAGCTTTCTTT
TRBJ1-3	TRBV4-2	.	.	CASSPNFGNTIYF	TGTGCCAGCAGCCCGAACTTTGGAAACACCATATATTTT
TRBJ1-4	TRBV19	.	.	CASSGGFGEKLFF	TGTGCCAGTAGTGGGGGTTTCGGAGAAAAACTGTTTTTT
TRBJ1-1	TRBV9	TRBD1	.	CASSTQGETEAFF	TGTGCCAGCAGCACCCAGGGGGAGACTGAAGCTTTCTTT
TRBJ2-3	TRBV7-9	.	once	CASSLVAGSTDTQYF	TGTGCCAGCAGCTTAGTGGCCGGGTCCACAGATACGCAGTATTTT
TRBJ2-7	TRBV18	TRBD1	.	CASSPKQGADEQYF	TGTGCCAGCTCACCGAAACAGGGGGCTGACGAGCAGTACTTC
TRBJ2-5	TRBV5-1	.	.	CASSLVSRYQETQYF	TGCGCCAGCAGCTTGGTGTCACGATACCAAGAGACCCAGTACTTC
TRBJ1-1	TRBV7-9	.	.	CASSPDRTNTEAFF	TGTGCCAGCAGCCCCGACAGGACAAACACTGAAGCTTTCTTT
TRBJ1-1	TRBV28	.	.	CASSFSPGRNTEAFF	TGTGCCAGCAGTTTTTCTCCAGGCAGGAACACTGAAGCTTTCTTT
TRBJ2-6	TRBV5-6	.	.	CASSLAGPGANVLTF	TGTGCCAGCAGCTTGGCAGGACCTGGGGCCAACGTCCTGACTTTC
TRBJ1-1	TRBV28	.	.	CASSLRFKNTEAFF	TGTGCCAGCAGCCTCAGGTTCAAGAACACTGAAGCTTTCTTT
TRBJ1-3	TRBV7-6	.	.	CASSLGAGRGNTIYF	TGTGCCAGCAGCTTAGGCGCAGGGAGAGGAAACACCATATATTTT
TRBJ2-3	TRBV5-1	TRBD1	.	CASSGRDSSTDTQYF	TGCGCCAGCAGCGGAAGGGACAGTAGCACAGATACGCAGTATTTT
TRBJ1-3	TRBV7-6	.	.	CASSTDAPSGNTIYF	TGTGCCAGCAGCACGGACGCGCCGTCTGGAAACACCATATATTTT
TRBJ1-5	TRBV5-1	.	.	CASSVTTGDSQPQHF	TGCGCCAGCAGCGTAACGACAGGCGACTCTCAGCCCCAGCATTTT
TRBJ2-5	TRBV23-1	TRBD1	.	CASSLPLQGADETQYF	TGCGCCAGCAGTCTCCCACTACAGGGGGCGGATGAGACCCAGTACTTC
TRBJ1-5	TRBV7-6	.	.	CASSLGLGGSNQPQHF	TGTGCCAGCAGCTTAGGGTTGGGGGGGAGCAATCAGCCCCAGCATTTT
TRBJ1-5	TRBV10-3	.	.	CAISESDRSQPQHF	TGTGCCATCAGTGAGTCTGACAGATCTCAGCCCCAGCATTTT
TRBJ1-1	TRBV4-1	.	.	CASSQGTSPPGNTEAFF	TGCGCCAGCAGCCAAGGCACTTCTCCCCCAGGGAACACTGAAGCTTTCTTT
TRBJ1-1	TRBV29-1	TRBD1	.	CSVGTGPNTEAFF	TGCAGCGTTGGGACAGGGCCTAACACTGAAGCTTTCTTT
TRBJ1-1	TRBV5-1	.	.	CASSERTERTEAFF	TGCGCCAGCAGCGAACGCACAGAACGCACTGAAGCTTTCTTT
TRBJ2-7	TRBV4-1	TRBD2	.	CASSHSQTSGAYEQYF	TGCGCCAGCAGCCACTCTCAGACTAGCGGGGCTTACGAGCAGTACTTC
TRBJ2-2	TRBV28	.	.	CASSLLDRSGELFF	TGTGCCAGCAGTCTCCTTGATAGATCCGGGGAGCTGTTTTTT
TRBJ1-1	TRBV2	.	.	CASSERWGYKNTEAFF	TGTGCCAGCAGTGAAAGGTGGGGCTATAAGAACACTGAAGCTTTCTTT
TRBJ2-7	TRBV28	.	.	CASRHNQGTRTYEQYF	TGTGCCAGCAGACACAACCAGGGGACAAGAACCTACGAGCAGTACTTC
TRBJ1-2	TRBV27	TRBD1	.	CASSSLRQGFGYTF	TGTGCCAGCAGTTCTCTAAGACAGGGATTCGGCTACACCTTC
TRBJ1-2	TRBV18	.	.	CASSPRGANYGYTF	TGTGCCAGCTCACCAAGGGGGGCTAACTATGGCTACACCTTC
TRBJ2-3	TRBV5-4	.	.	CASSPGGGTDTQYF	TGTGCCAGCAGCCCCGGGGGAGGCACAGATACGCAGTATTTT
TRBJ1-4	TRBV4-1	TRBD1	.	CASSRNQQGTNEKLFF	TGCGCCAGCAGCCGAAATCAACAGGGGACTAATGAAAAACTGTTTTTT
TRBJ1-6	TRBV30	TRBD1	.	CACSGGGNSPLHF	TGTGCCTGCTCAGGGGGCGGTAATTCACCCCTCCACTTT
TRBJ2-1	TRBV5-6	.	.	CASSLGWGLNEQFF	TGTGCCAGCAGCTTGGGGTGGGGGCTAAATGAGCAGTTCTTC
TRBJ1-4	TRBV15	TRBD1	.	CATSRRDRGNEKLFF	TGTGCCACCAGCCGCCGGGACAGGGGTAATGAAAAACTGTTTTTT